The clone carrying this TCR beta chain was detected only once. The assay used deep level. In the source study's methods: Because ImmunoSEQ provided only junction sequences with no quality scores, the filtering differed. Libraries were prepared by immunoSEQ multiplex PCR; TCRdb keeps only in-frame clonotypes and omits some of them. D and trimming come from the DNA, and the V and J calls and clone size come from that table. The table includes around 440,000 clones, around 77% detected once. The data were taken from a study of shared clonotypes between healthy human individuals. V dropped 6 bases and J dropped 10 bases, with 13 bases sitting between them. Germline assignment: CDR1 MDHEN and CDR2 SYDVKM. The CDR3 sequence is 12 residues long.

The rearrangement joins TRBV28 to TRBJ2-1; D not resolved. The clonotype originates from a woman aged 40-49 years in good health. Some clones in this sample may be carry-over from other donors' samples. Sequencing was performed on PBMCs. CDR3 DNA sequence: TGTGCCAGCAGGACATCGTTTCTGGAGCAGTTCTTC. Translating gives CASRTSFLEQFF.